Listed here are 16 T cell receptor beta chains from one sample, sequenced in a study of blood T cells in healthy people across ages. A J-beta primer mix and a sample-barcoded 5' primer were used in a second PCR of about 7 to 12 cycles. In TCRdb, the 5' RACE reads were re-called with MiXCR into one record per CDR3 protein. The profile shows about 1.7 million distinct CDR3 sequences, approximately 30% of them singletons. Material for sequencing was blood. The receptors come from a woman between 25 and 40 years old in good health.

This clonotype occurred a few times. J is TRBJ2-3 and V is TRBV6-4; D gene unclear. This CDR3 has 14 residues. Looked up from germline, CDR1 is MRHNA and CDR2 is SNTAGT. V lost 2 bases and J 4 bases, leaving 10 bases between the germline ends. In DNA, the CDR3 is TGTGCCAGCAGTGACACGGACGGGCCAGATACGCAGTATTTT. This sequence encodes CASSDTDGPDTQYF.

V gene TRBV5-1 combines with J gene TRBJ1-1; D unclear. V was pared by 1 base and J by 2 bases, with 12 bases between. This CDR3 is built from 15 residues. Germline assignment: CDR1 SGHRS and CDR2 YFSETQ. The CDR3 is CASSLRQDSNTEAFF. The CDR3 bases are TGCGCCAGCAGCTTGAGGCAGGATAGTAACACTGAAGCTTTCTTT.

The rearrangement uses TRBV7-9 and TRBJ2-4, with 7 bases fitting TRBD1. After removal of 3 bases from V and 1 base from J, the junction contained 6 bases not matched to a gene. The CDR3 spans 16 residues. Germline V gives CDR1 SEHNR, CDR2 FQNEAQ (reference sequence). CDR3 sequence (DNA): TGTGCCAGCAGCTTTCTGACAGGGTTGGCCAAAAACATTCAGTACTTC. It encodes CASSFLTGLAKNIQYF.

With regard to this clonotype: A much larger clonotype is one base distant, so this may be a read error. The chain combines TRBV5-1 with TRBJ2-6; 10 bases map to TRBD2. Germline loops: CDR1 SGHRS, CDR2 YFSETQ. This CDR3 region has 17 residues. J gave up 4 bases and V 7 bases, and 11 bases lay outside the gene matches. The CDR3 coding sequence is TGCGCCAGCGGCTCGCTAGCGGGAGTTTCCGGGGCCAACGTCCTGACTTTC. Its translation: CASGSLAGVSGANVLTF.

This clonotype was detected only a few times. The genes are TRBV11-2 and TRBJ2-1; D is ambiguous. The CDR3 totals 12 residues. Trimming shortened V by 5 bases and J by 12 bases, and 14 bases separated the two germline ends. Germline assignment: CDR1 SGHAT and CDR2 FQNNGV. The CDR3, as DNA: TGTGCCAGCAGCACGACGGCAATACGGCAGTTCTTC. It yields the protein CASSTTAIRQFF.

About this clonotype: The junction departs from the called germline gene at one end, perhaps through a read error. The V call is TRBV6-2 or TRBV6-3, the J call TRBJ2-7, with TRBD1 as a possible D gene (7 bases). The CDR3 loop spans 15 amino acids. Germline CDR1 reads MNHEY; CDR2 reads SVGEGT. The CDR3 sequence: CASSNEQGGSYGQYF. The CDR3, as DNA: TGTGCCAGCAGCAACGAGCAGGGGGGCTCCTACGGGCAGTACTTC.

Of note for this clonotype: At one of its ends the junction is not consistent with the germline gene, which may arise from a read error. This chain links TRBV11-2 with TRBJ2-7, with 7 bases that match TRBD1. Germline-derived CDR1 and CDR2 are SGHAT and FQNNGV. The CDR3 spans 17 residues. The DNA of the CDR3 is TGTGCCAGCAGCTTGGGGCCCACCGGACAGGACTCCTACAAGCAGTACTTC. As protein: CASSLGPTGQDSYKQYF.

This clonotype was seen more than once but under ten times. The chain uses TRBV10-3 and TRBJ1-2, with D maybe TRBD1 (5 bases). Between the trimmed V and J ends, which lost 5 bases and 8 bases, there was a span of 21 bases. CDR1 is ENHRY and CDR2 is SYGVKD in the germline V gene. The CDR3 is 15 amino acids. The CDR3 here is CAISSLGGRADGYTF. CDR3 nucleotides: TGTGCCATCAGTTCCCTGGGGGGGAGGGCTGACGGCTACACCTTC.

The V call is TRBV7-3, the J call TRBJ2-1; TRBD2 agrees at 11 bases. Germline V CDR1 and CDR2: SGHTA, FQGTGA. The CDR3 loop spans 15 amino acids. With 4 bases clipped from V and 6 bases from J, the junction kept 5 bases outside the gene matches. The CDR3 DNA sequence: TGTGCCAGCAGCTCTGCTAGCGGGGGGACCAATGAGCAGTTCTTC. This translates into CASSSASGGTNEQFF. Full variable domain (remainder filled in from reference TRBV7-3 and TRBJ2-1): GAGVSQTPSNKVTEKGKYVELRCDPISGHTALYWYRQSLGQGPEFLIYFQGTGAADDSGLPNDRFFAVRPEGSVSTLKIQRTERGDSAVYLCASSSASGGTNEQFFGPGTRLTVL.

CDR3: CASRGWSNQPQHF. CDR3 nucleotides: TGTGCCAGTAGAGGTTGGAGCAATCAGCCCCAGCATTTT. The chain recombines TRBV6-6 with TRBJ1-5; unclear D gene. V was pared by 9 bases and J by 1 base, with 10 bases between. Germline loops: CDR1 MNHNY, CDR2 SVGAGI (reference sequence). The CDR3 is 13 residues long.

Turning to this clonotype: Since a much larger clone is just one base distant, this may be a read error. The chain uses TRBV5-1 and TRBJ2-6; D is uncertain. The V gene's germline CDR1 is SGHRS and CDR2 YFSETQ. The CDR3 has 17 amino acids. CDR3 in amino acids: CANSLGSGSSGANVLTF. The CDR3 DNA follows: TGCGCCAACAGCTTGGGTTCAGGATCGTCTGGGGCCAACGTCCTGACTTTC.

This clonotype was counted many times. The V gene is TRBV29-1, the J gene TRBJ2-1; D is unresolved. The germline V gene has CDR1 SQVTM and CDR2 ANQGSEA. V lost 5 bases and J lost 1, with 12 bases in between. The length of the CDR3 is 14 residues. The CDR3 DNA is TGCAGCGTTCGGGCAGGTTCATCCTACAATGAGCAGTTCTTC. The encoded protein is CSVRAGSSYNEQFF.

The rearrangement uses TRBV28 and TRBJ2-7; 7 bases fit TRBD2. The CDR3 loop spans 15 amino acids. From germline, CDR1 is MDHEN and CDR2 SYDVKM. Losses at the gene ends were 6 bases for V and 8 bases for J; bases not matched to a gene: 16. CDR3 coding DNA: TGTGCCAGCAGCATTTCTAGCGGTGGTGCTTTTAAGCAGTACTTC. This sequence encodes CASSISSGGAFKQYF.

This rearrangement joins TRBV20-1 to TRBJ1-1, with 7 bases identical to TRBD1. The CDR3 length is 13 residues. With V trimmed by 5 bases and J by 5 bases, 8 bases remained unmatched. Germline-derived CDR1 and CDR2 are DFQATT and SNEGSKA (reference sequence). As DNA, the CDR3 is TGCAGTGCTCCGACAGGGTTCTGGACTGAAGCTTTCTTT. Protein sequence: CSAPTGFWTEAFF.

This clonotype appeared a few times. This chain uses TRBV5-1 with TRBJ1-5; 10 nucleotides align to TRBD1. The CDR3 has 16 residues. J gave up 2 bases and V 4 bases, and 6 bases lay outside the gene matches. CDR1 and CDR2 from the germline V gene are SGHRS and YFSETQ. In nucleotides, the CDR3 is TGCGCCAGCAGCGTCGGGACAGGGGAGGGCAATCAGCCCCAGCATTTT. Protein product: CASSVGTGEGNQPQHF.

This clonotype is a singleton in its sample. As DNA, the CDR3 is TGCAGTGCTAGAAACCTGGTGGGGCCCTCCTACAATGAGCAGTTCTTC. Encoded protein: CSARNLVGPSYNEQFF. This chain uses TRBV20-1 with TRBJ2-1; D is possibly TRBD1 (5 bases). The V end lost 2 bases, the J end lost 0 bases, and 14 bases lay between the germline ends. Germline-derived CDR1 and CDR2 are DFQATT and SNEGSKA (reference sequence). The length of the CDR3 is 16 residues.